These T cell receptor beta chains were read from a single sample in a study of response to subunit inactivated influenza vaccine. TCRdb passed the RT-PCR reads through MiXCR, listing each CDR3 protein once. The sample consists of roughly 700,000 distinct CDR3 sequences, 11% to 15% of them appearing once. Sequencing used PBMCs from blood, obtained about 14 days before vaccination. The receptors derive from a man in his forties or fifties who received an inactivated influenza vaccine. The CDR3 runs from the conserved cysteine through the conserved F or W. The order of the fields is D gene, clone size, J gene, V gene, CDR3 DNA, CDR3 protein. D genes are given only for firm matches. Size is omitted from some rows. Given values are once, few, many or a class for expanded clones.

D gene: -; clone size: few; J gene: TRBJ2-3; V gene: TRBV5-1; CDR3 DNA: TGCGCCAGCACTCCGGGCGGGACTAGCACAGATACGCAGTATTTT; CDR3 protein: CASTPGGTSTDTQYF
D gene: -; clone size: few; J gene: TRBJ1-2; V gene: TRBV5-1; CDR3 DNA: TGCGCCAGCAGCCCTACAGGGACCAACTATGGCTACACCTTC; CDR3 protein: CASSPTGTNYGYTF
D gene: TRBD1; clone size: -; J gene: TRBJ2-7; V gene: TRBV5-1; CDR3 DNA: TGCGCCAGCAGCTTACAGGGGGCCAGCGCCTACGAGCAGTACTTC; CDR3 protein: CASSLQGASAYEQYF
D gene: -; clone size: few; J gene: TRBJ2-2; V gene: TRBV7-2; CDR3 DNA: TGTGCCAGCAGCTTGGCCAGGGAAACCGGGGAGCTGTTTTTT; CDR3 protein: CASSLARETGELFF
D gene: -; clone size: -; J gene: TRBJ2-2; V gene: TRBV7-8; CDR3 DNA: TGTGCCAGCAGCTTAGGCGGACGGTCGAACACCGGGGAGCTGTTTTTT; CDR3 protein: CASSLGGRSNTGELFF
D gene: -; clone size: -; J gene: TRBJ2-1; V gene: TRBV4-3; CDR3 DNA: TGCGCCAGCAGCCAAGATCCTCCAGGGCCCTACAATGAGCAGTTCTTC; CDR3 protein: CASSQDPPGPYNEQFF
D gene: -; clone size: -; J gene: TRBJ2-7; V gene: TRBV4-1; CDR3 DNA: TGCGCCAGCAGCCAAGGACTAGGTAAACATTACGAGCAGTACTTC; CDR3 protein: CASSQGLGKHYEQYF
D gene: -; clone size: -; J gene: TRBJ1-2; V gene: TRBV6-2/TRBV6-3; CDR3 DNA: TGTGCCAGCAGCAGGGGAGCCTATGGCTACACCTTC; CDR3 protein: CASSRGAYGYTF
D gene: -; clone size: -; J gene: TRBJ1-6; V gene: TRBV10-3; CDR3 DNA: TGTGCCTTAAAGTCGGACGGAGATAATTCACCCCTCCACTTT; CDR3 protein: CALKSDGDNSPLHF
D gene: -; clone size: few; J gene: TRBJ2-1; V gene: TRBV20-1; CDR3 DNA: TGCAGTGCTAGAGATTGGGATAGAACCTACAATGAGCAGTTCTTC; CDR3 protein: CSARDWDRTYNEQFF
D gene: -; clone size: -; J gene: TRBJ2-7; V gene: TRBV5-1; CDR3 DNA: TGCGCCAGCAGCTTGGATGGGACTTTCTCCTACGAGCAGTACTTC; CDR3 protein: CASSLDGTFSYEQYF
D gene: -; clone size: -; J gene: TRBJ2-7; V gene: TRBV20-1; CDR3 DNA: TGCAGTGCTAGAGATCAGAGAGACACGGTGGTTTACGAGCAGTACTTC; CDR3 protein: CSARDQRDTVVYEQYF
D gene: -; clone size: -; J gene: TRBJ2-5; V gene: TRBV5-6; CDR3 DNA: TGTGCCAGCGGCTTACGGGGGACTCAAGAGACCCAGTACTTC; CDR3 protein: CASGLRGTQETQYF
D gene: TRBD1; clone size: few; J gene: TRBJ1-1; V gene: TRBV12-3/TRBV12-4; CDR3 DNA: TGTGCCAGCAGTTTTTACAGGGGGGCTCGGTCTGAAGCTTTCTTT; CDR3 protein: CASSFYRGARSEAFF
D gene: -; clone size: few; J gene: TRBJ2-7; V gene: TRBV20-1; CDR3 DNA: TGCAGTGCTAGAGATCTCACAGGGAAAGCCTACGAGCAGTACTTC; CDR3 protein: CSARDLTGKAYEQYF
D gene: TRBD1; clone size: few; J gene: TRBJ2-7; V gene: TRBV30; CDR3 DNA: TGTGCCTGGAGTTCGCCCGGGACAGGGAGGAGACACAGGCAGTACTTC; CDR3 protein: CAWSSPGTGRRHRQYF
D gene: -; clone size: few; J gene: TRBJ2-5; V gene: TRBV5-1; CDR3 DNA: TGCGCCAGCAGCTTGGGCCCAGCGGAACAAGAGACCCAGTACTTC; CDR3 protein: CASSLGPAEQETQYF
D gene: TRBD2; clone size: many; J gene: TRBJ2-7; V gene: TRBV29-1; CDR3 DNA: TGCAGCGTTGAAGAACCCGGGACTACCGATTACGAGCAGTACTTC; CDR3 protein: CSVEEPGTTDYEQYF
D gene: -; clone size: -; J gene: TRBJ2-7; V gene: TRBV6-2/TRBV6-3; CDR3 DNA: TGTGCCAGCAGTCCGGCTTTCGTCGAGCAGTACTTC; CDR3 protein: CASSPAFVEQYF
D gene: -; clone size: -; J gene: TRBJ2-2; V gene: TRBV7-2; CDR3 DNA: TGTGCCAGCAGCTCCCGGGAAGGCACCGGGGAGCTGTTTTTT; CDR3 protein: CASSSREGTGELFF
D gene: TRBD1; clone size: -; J gene: TRBJ2-3; V gene: TRBV20-1; CDR3 DNA: TGCAGTGCTAGATGGGACAGGGGTAAAGATACGCAGTATTTT; CDR3 protein: CSARWDRGKDTQYF
D gene: TRBD2; clone size: few; J gene: TRBJ2-7; V gene: TRBV2; CDR3 DNA: TGTGCCAGCAGTGCCCTCCTTGGACTAGCGGGAGAGGGTGAGCAGTACTTC; CDR3 protein: CASSALLGLAGEGEQYF
D gene: -; clone size: -; J gene: TRBJ1-2; V gene: TRBV30; CDR3 DNA: TGTGCCTGGAGTGTAAGGCAGGGCTTTTGGGGCTACACCTTC; CDR3 protein: CAWSVRQGFWGYTF
D gene: -; clone size: -; J gene: TRBJ2-7; V gene: TRBV15; CDR3 DNA: TGTGCCACCAGCAGAGGGATCTTGGACGAGCAGTACTTC; CDR3 protein: CATSRGILDEQYF
D gene: TRBD2; clone size: -; J gene: TRBJ2-5; V gene: TRBV2; CDR3 DNA: TGTGCCAGCAGGCGGGGGGCACTACAAGAGACCCAGTACTTC; CDR3 protein: CASRRGALQETQYF
D gene: -; clone size: many; J gene: TRBJ2-1; V gene: TRBV11-2; CDR3 DNA: TGTGCCAGCAGCTACTTTGATGAGCAGTTCTTC; CDR3 protein: CASSYFDEQFF
D gene: TRBD2; clone size: -; J gene: TRBJ2-5; V gene: TRBV5-4; CDR3 DNA: TGTGCCAGCAGCTTGTTCGAACTAGCGGGGGGCCCCGGGGAGACCCAGTACTTC; CDR3 protein: CASSLFELAGGPGETQYF
D gene: -; clone size: many; J gene: TRBJ2-2; V gene: TRBV5-1; CDR3 DNA: TGCGCCAGCAGCCGGAGGGCCGGAGCGGCGAACACCGGGGAGCTGTTTTTT; CDR3 protein: CASSRRAGAANTGELFF
D gene: -; clone size: many; J gene: TRBJ2-3; V gene: TRBV7-9; CDR3 DNA: TGTGCCAGCAGCCGCCCTGGTCCCACAGATACGCAGTATTTT; CDR3 protein: CASSRPGPTDTQYF
D gene: TRBD1; clone size: -; J gene: TRBJ2-7; V gene: TRBV4-1; CDR3 DNA: TGCGCCAGCAGCCGAGGACAGGGGATAACCTACGAGCAGTACTTC; CDR3 protein: CASSRGQGITYEQYF
D gene: -; clone size: few; J gene: TRBJ2-7; V gene: TRBV6-2/TRBV6-3; CDR3 DNA: TGTGCCAGCAGTTACTGGCGGGGCTACGAGCAGTACTTC; CDR3 protein: CASSYWRGYEQYF
D gene: TRBD2; clone size: few; J gene: TRBJ2-3; V gene: TRBV12-3/TRBV12-4; CDR3 DNA: TGTGCCAGCAGTTTCTCGGGGACTAGCAGAGATACGCAGTATTTT; CDR3 protein: CASSFSGTSRDTQYF
D gene: -; clone size: -; J gene: TRBJ1-1; V gene: TRBV18; CDR3 DNA: TGTGCCAGCTCCGTATCCCAAGGCGCTGAAGCTTTCTTT; CDR3 protein: CASSVSQGAEAFF
D gene: TRBD2; clone size: many; J gene: TRBJ2-2; V gene: TRBV5-1; CDR3 DNA: TGCGCCAGCAGCCCCTGGACTAGCGGAAACACCGGGGAGCTGTTTTTT; CDR3 protein: CASSPWTSGNTGELFF
D gene: -; clone size: few; J gene: TRBJ1-1; V gene: TRBV15; CDR3 DNA: TGTGCCACCAGCCCCCGGGGGGGCAGGGTAAACACTGAAGCTTTCTTT; CDR3 protein: CATSPRGGRVNTEAFF
D gene: -; clone size: few; J gene: TRBJ2-7; V gene: TRBV3-1; CDR3 DNA: TGTGCCAGCAGCCAAGTGTCGGAGCGGAGCTACGAGCAGTACTTC; CDR3 protein: CASSQVSERSYEQYF
D gene: -; clone size: -; J gene: TRBJ2-7; V gene: TRBV6-1; CDR3 DNA: TGTGCCAGCAGGCCGGGACTGGACTACGAGCAGTACTTC; CDR3 protein: CASRPGLDYEQYF
D gene: -; clone size: -; J gene: TRBJ2-5; V gene: TRBV29-1; CDR3 DNA: TGCAGCGTTGGGAGAAGACAGGCCCGCCAAGAGACCCAGTACTTC; CDR3 protein: CSVGRRQARQETQYF
D gene: TRBD1; clone size: -; J gene: TRBJ2-5; V gene: TRBV12-3/TRBV12-4; CDR3 DNA: TGTGCCAGCAAACCTAGACCGGGACAGGGTCGAGAGACCCAGTACTTC; CDR3 protein: CASKPRPGQGRETQYF
D gene: TRBD2; clone size: few; J gene: TRBJ2-7; V gene: TRBV5-6; CDR3 DNA: TGTGCCAGCAGCTTGGCTGGACTAGCGGGGGAGTACTTC; CDR3 protein: CASSLAGLAGEYF
D gene: -; clone size: few; J gene: TRBJ1-6; V gene: TRBV20-1; CDR3 DNA: TGCAGTGACGTACCGACGAGCAGCTCCTATAATTCACCCCTCCACTTT; CDR3 protein: CSDVPTSSSYNSPLHF
D gene: TRBD2; clone size: -; J gene: TRBJ2-1; V gene: TRBV14; CDR3 DNA: TGTGCCAGCAGACGGGACTACAACAATGAGCAGTTCTTC; CDR3 protein: CASRRDYNNEQFF
D gene: -; clone size: few; J gene: TRBJ1-1; V gene: TRBV28; CDR3 DNA: TGTGCCAGCAGTTTACTGGGTTGGAACACTGAAGCTTTCTTT; CDR3 protein: CASSLLGWNTEAFF
D gene: -; clone size: few; J gene: TRBJ2-4; V gene: TRBV6-1; CDR3 DNA: TGTGCCAGCAGCCCCAGGGACGCCAAAAACATTCAGTACTTC; CDR3 protein: CASSPRDAKNIQYF
D gene: -; clone size: -; J gene: TRBJ2-5; V gene: TRBV27; CDR3 DNA: TGTGCCAGCAGTTTATTAGGGCAGGGCCAGACCCAGTACTTC; CDR3 protein: CASSLLGQGQTQYF
D gene: -; clone size: few; J gene: TRBJ2-4; V gene: TRBV7-2; CDR3 DNA: TGTGCCAGCAGCTTAGTTATGTTTCCCAAAAACATTCAGTACTTC; CDR3 protein: CASSLVMFPKNIQYF